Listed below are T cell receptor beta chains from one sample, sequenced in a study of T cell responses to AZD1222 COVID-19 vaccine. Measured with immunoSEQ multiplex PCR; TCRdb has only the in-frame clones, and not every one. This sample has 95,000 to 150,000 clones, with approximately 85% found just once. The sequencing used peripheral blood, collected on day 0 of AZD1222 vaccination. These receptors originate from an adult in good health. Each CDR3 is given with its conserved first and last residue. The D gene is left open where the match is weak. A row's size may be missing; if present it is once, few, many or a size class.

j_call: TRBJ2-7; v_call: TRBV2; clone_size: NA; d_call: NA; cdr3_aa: CASLALEQYF; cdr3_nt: TGTGCCAGCTTAGCGCTCGAGCAGTACTTC
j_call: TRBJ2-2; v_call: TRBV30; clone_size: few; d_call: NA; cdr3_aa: CAWSAGLNTGELFF; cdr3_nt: TGTGCCTGGAGTGCGGGACTGAACACCGGGGAGCTGTTTTTT
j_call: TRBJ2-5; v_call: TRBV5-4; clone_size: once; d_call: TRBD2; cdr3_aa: CASSLALGGGEETQYF; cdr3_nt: TGTGCCAGCAGCTTGGCCCTCGGGGGGGGAGAAGAGACCCAGTACTTC
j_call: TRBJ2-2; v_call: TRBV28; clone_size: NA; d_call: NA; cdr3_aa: CASSFIGDTGELFF; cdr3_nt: TGTGCCAGCAGTTTTATCGGGGACACCGGGGAGCTGTTTTTT
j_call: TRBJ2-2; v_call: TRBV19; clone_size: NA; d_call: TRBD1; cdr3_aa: CASRATGVGELFF; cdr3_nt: TGTGCCAGTAGGGCCACAGGGGTCGGGGAGCTGTTTTTT
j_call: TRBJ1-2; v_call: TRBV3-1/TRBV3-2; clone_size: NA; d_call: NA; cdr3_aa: CASSQDRQIPNYGYTF; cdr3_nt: TGTGCCAGCAGCCAAGATCGACAGATACCTAACTATGGCTACACCTTC
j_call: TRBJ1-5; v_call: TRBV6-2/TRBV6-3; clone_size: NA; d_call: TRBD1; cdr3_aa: CASRYGQGSQPQHF; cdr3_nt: TGTGCCAGCAGATACGGACAGGGCAGTCAGCCCCAGCATTTT
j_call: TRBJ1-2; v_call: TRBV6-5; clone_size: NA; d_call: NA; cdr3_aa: CASSYIGTAYGYTF; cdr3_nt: TGTGCCAGCAGTTATATCGGAACGGCCTATGGCTACACCTTC
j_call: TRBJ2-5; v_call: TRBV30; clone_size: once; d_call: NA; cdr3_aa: CAWSTFRPVQETQYF; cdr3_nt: TGTGCCTGGAGTACCTTTAGACCAGTACAAGAGACCCAGTACTTC
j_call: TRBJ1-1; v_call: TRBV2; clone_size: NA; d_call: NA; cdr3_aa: CASSRQRTNTEAFF; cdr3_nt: TGTGCCAGCAGTAGACAGAGAACGAACACTGAAGCTTTCTTT